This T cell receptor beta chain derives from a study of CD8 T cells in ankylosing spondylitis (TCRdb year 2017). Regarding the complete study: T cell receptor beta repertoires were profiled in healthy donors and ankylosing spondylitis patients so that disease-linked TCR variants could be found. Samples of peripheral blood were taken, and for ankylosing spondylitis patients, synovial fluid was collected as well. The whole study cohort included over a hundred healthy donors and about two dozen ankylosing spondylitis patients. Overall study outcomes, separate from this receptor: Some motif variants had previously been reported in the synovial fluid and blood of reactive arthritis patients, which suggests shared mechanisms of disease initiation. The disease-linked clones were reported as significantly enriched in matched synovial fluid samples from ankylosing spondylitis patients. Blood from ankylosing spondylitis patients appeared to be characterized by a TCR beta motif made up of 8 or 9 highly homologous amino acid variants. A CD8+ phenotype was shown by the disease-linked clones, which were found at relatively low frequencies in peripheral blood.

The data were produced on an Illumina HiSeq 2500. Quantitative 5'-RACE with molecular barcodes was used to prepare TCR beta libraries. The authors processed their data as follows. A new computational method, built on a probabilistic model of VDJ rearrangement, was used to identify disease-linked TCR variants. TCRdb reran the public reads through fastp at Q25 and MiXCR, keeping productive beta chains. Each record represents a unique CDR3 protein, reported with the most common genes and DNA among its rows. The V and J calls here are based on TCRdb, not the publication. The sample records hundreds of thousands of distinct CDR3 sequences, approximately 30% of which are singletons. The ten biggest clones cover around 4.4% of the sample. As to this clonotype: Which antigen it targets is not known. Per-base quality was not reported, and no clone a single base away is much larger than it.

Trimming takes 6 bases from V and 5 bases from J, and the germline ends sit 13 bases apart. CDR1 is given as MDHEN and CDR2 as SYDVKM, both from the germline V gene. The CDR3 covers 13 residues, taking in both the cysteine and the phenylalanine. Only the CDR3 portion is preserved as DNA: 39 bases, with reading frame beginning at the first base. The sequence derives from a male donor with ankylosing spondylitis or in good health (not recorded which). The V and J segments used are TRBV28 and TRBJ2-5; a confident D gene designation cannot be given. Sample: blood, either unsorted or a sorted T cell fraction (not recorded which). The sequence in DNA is TGTGCCAGCAGAGGTCCCCGTTTGGAGACCCAGTACTTC. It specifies CASRGPRLETQYF. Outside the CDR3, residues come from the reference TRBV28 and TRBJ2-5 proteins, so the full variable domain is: DVKVTQSSRYLVKRTGEKVFLECVQDMDHENMFWYRQDPGLGLRLIYFSYDVKMKEKGDIPEGYSVSREKKERFSLILESASTNQTSMYLCASRGPRLETQYFGPGTRLLVL.